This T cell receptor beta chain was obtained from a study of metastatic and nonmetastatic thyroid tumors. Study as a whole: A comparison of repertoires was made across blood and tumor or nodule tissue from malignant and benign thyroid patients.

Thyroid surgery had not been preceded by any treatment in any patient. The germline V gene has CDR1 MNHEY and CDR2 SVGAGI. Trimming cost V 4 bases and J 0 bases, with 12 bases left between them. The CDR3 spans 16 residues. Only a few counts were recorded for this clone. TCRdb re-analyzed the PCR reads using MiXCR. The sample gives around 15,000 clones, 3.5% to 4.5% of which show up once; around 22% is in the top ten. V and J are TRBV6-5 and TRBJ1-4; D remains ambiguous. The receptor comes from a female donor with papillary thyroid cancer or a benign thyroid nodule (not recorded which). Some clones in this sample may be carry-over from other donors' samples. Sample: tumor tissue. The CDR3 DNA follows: TGTGCCAGCAGTTCTCCGGGAGGTCCAACTAATGAAAAACTGTTTTTT. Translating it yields CASSSPGGPTNEKLFF.